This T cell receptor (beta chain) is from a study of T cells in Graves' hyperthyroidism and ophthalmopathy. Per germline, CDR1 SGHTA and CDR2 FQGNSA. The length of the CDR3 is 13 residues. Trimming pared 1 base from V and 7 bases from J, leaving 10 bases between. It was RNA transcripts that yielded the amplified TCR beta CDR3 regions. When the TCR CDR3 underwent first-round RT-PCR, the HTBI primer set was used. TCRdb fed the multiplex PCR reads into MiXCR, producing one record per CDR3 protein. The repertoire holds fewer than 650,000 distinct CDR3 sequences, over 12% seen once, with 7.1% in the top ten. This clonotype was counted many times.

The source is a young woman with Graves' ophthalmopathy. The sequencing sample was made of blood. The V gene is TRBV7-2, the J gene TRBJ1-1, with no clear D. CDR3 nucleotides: TGTGCCAGCAGCTTAGACGTTGTCCGTGAAGCTTTCTTT. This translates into CASSLDVVREAFF.